The source of this TCR beta chain is a study of lymphopenia after photon versus proton radiotherapy. Study findings and constraints: Photon-treated patients lost naive T cells and TCR diversity; proton-treated stayed stable. Survival link was tested only in deceased patients; proton benefit remains a possibility. Post-nadir diversity loss with photons came from oligoclonal expansion, particularly CD8+ Temra cells. Post-nadir TCR diversity decline inversely tracked overall survival among those who died.

The CDR3 consists of 11 residues. V shed 4 bases and J shed 1 base, with 5 bases lying between them. From germline, CDR1 is SQVTM and CDR2 ANQGSEA. To note about this clone: The antigen remains unidentified.

Here immunoSEQ multiplex PCR was the method, and the copy in TCRdb shows in-frame clones only, minus some. The sample lists about 33,000 clones; about 90% were seen once. The J gene is TRBJ2-7, the V gene TRBV29-1, with unresolved D. This sequence was found in a woman between 50 and 59 years old with pancreatic cancer. The material was peripheral blood, obtained from a patient treated with photon-based radiotherapy. CDR3 loop: CSVGGSYEQYF. Here the CDR3 DNA reads TGCAGCGTTGGCGGTTCCTACGAGCAGTACTTC.